This T cell receptor beta chain originates from a study of T cell changes during pregnancy in multiple sclerosis. Clones were read by immunoSEQ multiplex PCR, and TCRdb kept only the in-frame ones, dropping some. The table shows some 60,000 clones, with about 90% occurring only once. This CDR3 spans 15 amino acids. From germline, CDR1 is LNHDA and CDR2 SQIVND (reference sequence). With V trimmed by 0 bases and J by 4 bases, 4 bases remained unmatched. The sample holds one count of this clone. The chain links TRBV19 to TRBJ2-3; 7 bases match TRBD1. This clonotype originated in a female donor in good health, enrolled as a control in a pregnancy study. This specimen was peripheral blood, taken in the second trimester of pregnancy. Written as DNA, the CDR3 is TGTGCCAGTAGTATAGATCCCCAGGGGGCAGATACGCAGTATTTT. Its protein product is CASSIDPQGADTQYF.